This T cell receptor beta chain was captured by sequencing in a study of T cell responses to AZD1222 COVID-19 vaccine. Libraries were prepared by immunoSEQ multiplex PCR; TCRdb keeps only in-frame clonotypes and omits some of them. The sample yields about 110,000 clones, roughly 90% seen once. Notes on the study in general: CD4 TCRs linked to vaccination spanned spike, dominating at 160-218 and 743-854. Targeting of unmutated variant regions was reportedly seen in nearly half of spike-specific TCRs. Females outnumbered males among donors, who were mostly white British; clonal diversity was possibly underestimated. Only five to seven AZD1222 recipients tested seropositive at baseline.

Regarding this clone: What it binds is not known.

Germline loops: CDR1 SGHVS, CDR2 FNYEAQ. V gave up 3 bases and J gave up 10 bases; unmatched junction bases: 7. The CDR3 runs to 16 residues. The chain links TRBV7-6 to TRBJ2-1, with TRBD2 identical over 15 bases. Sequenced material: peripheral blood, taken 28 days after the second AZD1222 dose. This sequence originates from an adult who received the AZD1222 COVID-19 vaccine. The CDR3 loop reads CASSFGLAGGPWEQFF. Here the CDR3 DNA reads TGTGCCAGCAGCTTTGGACTAGCGGGGGGGCCTTGGGAGCAGTTCTTC. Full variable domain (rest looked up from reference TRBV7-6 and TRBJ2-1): GAGVSQSPRYKVTKRGQDVALRCDPISGHVSLYWYRQALGQGPEFLTYFNYEAQQDKSGLPNDRFSAERPEGSISTLTIQRTEQRDSAMYRCASSFGLAGGPWEQFFGPGTRLTVL.